The T cell receptor beta chain described here comes from a study of blood T cell repertoires in COVID-19 (TCRdb year 2020). Looking at the study overall: Samples covering the acute and convalescent phases of COVID-19 were provided by collaborators in the United States, Italy and Spain. Nearly every sample came with metadata listing a de-identified subject ID, COVID-19 status, age in years and sex. Deeply sampled blood TCRbeta repertoires from subjects exposed to, actively infected with, or recovered from COVID-19 were included in the dataset. The material from the prospective study consisted of cDNA or gDNA derived from T cells, B-cell-depleted T cells, or PBMCs. Samples were obtained from the ongoing ImmuneRACE study (first 160 participants) and from about 1,300 subjects provided by 6 global collaborators. Where available, HLA class I and class II types were obtained from metadata supplied by the sample provider rather than from assay-based typing. The repertoires were released in a freely available public database intended as a resource for research on the immune response to SARS-CoV-2.

The immunoSEQ Assay, a bias-controlled multiplex PCR, was used to amplify TCRbeta CDR3 regions from genomic DNA. Per the original workflow: Nucleated cell counts per sample were estimated from amplification of reference gene primers within the assay. Sequence reads were collapsed and filtered to measure the absolute abundance of every unique TCRbeta CDR3 rearrangement. For each sample, productive Simpson clonality was calculated by taking the square root of Simpson's diversity index across productive rearrangements. TCRdb obtained this table from immuneACCESS and retained in-frame rearrangements with V and J assigned. These tables miss some clones; where compared with another copy, unresolved V genes account for less than half of the shortfall, and the remainder is unexplained. That table supplies the V and J calls and clone size; D and trimming were determined from the DNA. The sample profile shows under 250,000 clones; 83% of them were found once. 3.6% of the sample goes to the ten largest clones.

Overall results and qualifications from the work: How much clinical and demographic metadata was included differed by source and by participant, and the metadata was provided uncurated.

Enrolling through a virtual design, the prospective study's participants ranged in age from about 18 to 89 years and lived across roughly 24 United States geographic areas. In the prospective study, cohorts were assigned on the basis of participant-reported clinical history obtained from a screening survey and a study questionnaire. Exposed participants had been in contact, within 2 weeks of entering the study, with a person who had a PCR-confirmed or clinician-diagnosed case of COVID-19. Mobile phlebotomists in the prospective study collected whole blood, serum and a nasopharyngeal or oropharyngeal swab from every participant. Additional blood draws and questionnaires over an approximately two-month period could optionally be provided by prospective study participants. Prospective study blood samples were shipped either frozen or at room temperature before DNA extraction. Notes on this clone: Its antigen remains undetermined. Qualities for individual bases were not recorded, and no much larger clone is one base off. Other DNA sequences from this sample encode an identical CDR3 as well.

CDR1 is given as MNHEY and CDR2 as SVGAGI, both from the germline V gene. The junction shows trimming of 5 bases on V and 2 bases on J, and the gene matches do not reach 3 bases of it. The CDR3 contains 14 residues, cysteine and phenylalanine counted. Kept here is only the CDR3 DNA, which spans 42 bases and is read in frame from base 1. Sequenced sample: PBMCs or T cells enriched from blood (not recorded which). The chain employs TRBV6-5 and TRBJ1-2; 9 middle bases align to TRBD1. The receptor was derived from a woman between 40 and 55 years old who had been exposed to COVID-19. The DNA sequence is given as TGTGCCAGCAGTCCTACAGGGGGCAACTATGGCTACACCTTC. Its amino acids are CASSPTGGNYGYTF.